Included here is one T cell receptor beta chain sequence, with context. The data originate from a study of blood T cell repertoires in COVID-19. Across the study: Nucleic acid was either cDNA or gDNA, and it came from T cells, B-cell-depleted T cells, or PBMCs.

Only in-frame clones appear in the TCRdb table, and some are missing; sequencing was by immunoSEQ multiplex PCR. The sample contains a few hundred thousand clones, about nine tenths of which appear only once. This CDR3 has 14 amino acids. V lost 6 bases and J 3 bases, leaving 13 bases between the germline ends. The germline gives CDR1 LGHNA, CDR2 YNFKEQ. The rearrangement links TRBV4-2 to TRBJ2-3; a weak D match, TRBD2 (5 bases). Source material: PBMCs or T cells enriched from blood (not recorded which). The receptor was derived from a human donor in a cohort exposed to, infected with or recovered from COVID-19 (not recorded which). The donor label of this sample is uncertain. The CDR3 protein is CASRTTTGTDTQYF. CDR3 nucleotide sequence: TGTGCCAGCAGGACTACCACGGGTACAGATACGCAGTATTTT.